One and the same sample provided the 27 T cell receptor delta chains below, sequenced in a study of gamma-delta T cells after stem cell transplantation. TCRdb made new clone calls on the RT-PCR reads using CATT. Seen here are 2,500 to 3,000 delta-chain clones, 8% to 9% observed once, and the top ten hold about a tenth. The sample consisted of gamma-delta T cells. The receptors here all came from a human donor. It is not recorded whose cells these are; they may come from a transplant donor.

By share, this clone counts as large (0.1 to 1%). J is TRDJ2 and V is TRDV1; the D is unclear. The CDR3 is 12 amino acids. CDR1 and CDR2 (germline): TSWWSYY, QGS. V shed 11 bases and J shed 4 bases, with 11 bases lying between them. As DNA, the CDR3 is TGTGCTAGACGGCACCCGACAGCACAACTCTTCTTT. Its protein product is CARRHPTAQLFF.

Regarding this clone: This same CDR3 is encoded by further DNA sequences in the sample. The chain employs TRDV1 and TRDJ1; 10 nucleotides agree with TRDD3. CDR1 is TSWWSYY, CDR2 QGS, per germline. This CDR3 comprises 20 residues. V dropped 0 bases and J dropped 0; count of bases not matched to a gene: 13. CDR3 coding DNA: TGTGCTCTTGGGGAACTACCCGGTCTGGGGGATATTCGGTACACCGATAAACTCATCTTT. Its translation: CALGELPGLGDIRYTDKLIF.

This clone was detected only a few times. The protein TCRdb gives is from a much larger clone and does not agree with this DNA's translation at residue 3, likely a read error; the protein shown here comes from the DNA. The chain uses TRDV2 and TRDJ1, with unresolved D. This CDR3 region has 13 residues. CDR1 is GEAIGNYY and CDR2 is EKD in the germline V gene. CDR3 region: CARDSIGTDKLIF. The DNA for the CDR3 is TGTGCCCGTGACAGTATCGGCACCGATAAACTCATCTTT.

This clone was found a few times. This may arise from a read error, as a much more abundant clone is one base away. Different DNA sequences within this sample yield the same CDR3. This chain uses TRDV1 with TRDJ1, with 10 nucleotides matching TRDD3. Looked up from germline, CDR1 is TSWWSYY and CDR2 is QGS. The CDR3 spans 17 residues. The CDR3 loop is CALGFNKALGDKAKLIF. The CDR3 DNA reads as TGTGCTCTTGGCTTCAATAAGGCTCTGGGGGATAAAGCTAAACTTATCTTT.

By its share, this clone is large. The sample has other DNA sequences that encode this CDR3 too. This sequence joins TRDV2 and TRDJ3; TRDD3 matches 10 bases. Germline V lookup: CDR1 GEAIGNYY, CDR2 EKD. Trimming cost V 0 bases and J 1 base; bases outside gene matches: 2. CDR3 length: 18 residues. The CDR3 DNA follows: TGTGCCTGTGACACCTGGGGGGATACGTCCTGGGACACCCGACAGATGTTTTTC. Translation gives CACDTWGDTSWDTRQMFF.

For this clone: A far more abundant clone sits one base away, making this likely a read error. Other DNA sequences of this sample code for an identical CDR3. The CDR3 bases are TGTGCCTGTGACACCGGTCGTACCGGGGAAACCAACACCGATAAACTCATCTTT. Protein: CACDTGRTGETNTDKLIF. The chain uses TRDV2 and TRDJ1, with a tentative D call TRDD3 (5 bases). Trimming cost V 0 bases and J 0 bases, with 19 bases left between them. Germline-derived CDR1 and CDR2 are GEAIGNYY and EKD. This CDR3 region has 18 residues.

Of note for this clone: This likely reflects a read error, since a far larger clone is one base away. Within the sample, other DNA sequences also encode this same CDR3. This chain uses TRDV2 with TRDJ2; 7 positions match TRDD3. V gave up 2 bases and J gave up 1 base; unmatched junction bases: 3. The CDR3 is made up of 15 amino acids. Looked up from germline, CDR1 is GEAIGNYY and CDR2 is EKD. The CDR3 spells CACDILGDLTAQLFF. CDR3 nucleotide sequence: TGTGCCTGTGACATATTGGGGGATTTGACAGCACAACTCTTCTTT.

Worth noting for this clone: A far larger clone lies a single base away; this is likely a read error. This CDR3 is also generated by other DNA sequences in the sample. The gene calls are TRDV2 and TRDJ2; TRDD3 matches at 9 bases. Germline V CDR1 and CDR2: GEAIGNYY, EKD. V lost 3 bases to trimming and J lost 0 bases; unmatched junction nucleotides: 19. This CDR3 has 21 amino acids. The CDR3 here is CACDSLGRGIPGQALTAQLFF. CDR3 sequence (DNA): TGTGCCTGTGACTCCCTAGGACGGGGGATACCCGGGCAGGCTTTGACAGCACAACTCTTCTTT.

Only a few counts were recorded for this clone. This likely stems from a read error, as it lies one base from a far larger clone. V gene TRDV2 combines with J gene TRDJ1; 8 positions agree with TRDD3. Germline-derived CDR1 and CDR2 are GEAIGNYY and EKD. After removal of 0 bases from V and 3 bases from J, the junction contained 14 bases not matched to a gene. The CDR3 runs to 18 residues. The CDR3, as DNA: TGTGCCTGTGACACCCCGCTACGGGGGGATAGGTACGCCGATAAACTCATCTTT. Amino acid sequence: CACDTPLRGDRYADKLIF.

As for this clone: A far larger clone is a single base away, which makes a read error likely. This rearrangement joins TRDV2 to TRDJ2; possibly TRDD3 for D (6 bases). CDR1 is GEAIGNYY and CDR2 is EKD in the germline V gene. The length of the CDR3 is 14 residues. The chain's CDR3 is CARDTWGLTAQLFF. DNA for the CDR3: TGTGCCCGTGACACCTGGGGATTGACAGCACAACTCTTCTTT.

Worth noting for this clone: With a far larger clone one base away, a read error is the likely cause. The V call is TRDV2, the J call TRDJ2; 7 positions match TRDD3. CDR1 is GEAIGNYY, CDR2 EKD, per germline. The CDR3 is 15 amino acids. Here the CDR3 DNA reads TGTGCCAGTGACACCGTAGGATACGAGACAGCACAACTCTTCTTT. Encoded protein: CASDTVGYETAQLFF.

This clone was found a few times. Since a far larger clone is one base different, this is likely a read error. The chain combines TRDV2 with TRDJ3, with TRDD3 as a possible D gene (6 bases). CDR3 length: 19 amino acids. Looked up from germline, CDR1 is GEAIGNYY and CDR2 is EKD. The CDR3 loop reads CACDTVLGQSSWGTRQMFF. CDR3 nucleotides: TGTGCCTGTGACACCGTACTGGGCCAGAGCTCCTGGGGCACCCGACAGATGTTTTTC.

Comments on this clone: With only one base between it and a far larger clone, this is likely a read error. The chain couples TRDV2 to TRDJ2, with D possibly TRDD3 on 6 matching bases. The CDR3 length is 19 residues. From germline, CDR1 is GEAIGNYY and CDR2 EKD. V was shortened by 3 bases and J by 4 bases, with 26 bases between the two germline ends. CDR3 sequence reads: CACDPAGRGDPGTTAQLFF. Here the CDR3 DNA reads TGTGCCTGTGACCCCGCAGGCCGGGGGGACCCGGGGACGACAGCACAACTCTTCTTT.

Turning to this clone: This is likely an artifact of a read error, given a far larger clone one base away. This CDR3 is also generated by other DNA sequences in the sample. This rearrangement joins TRDV2 to TRDJ1; 11 bases map to TRDD3. V shed 0 bases and J 0 bases; nucleotides not matched to a gene: 2. The CDR3 length is 16 residues. Germline CDR1 GEAIGNYY, CDR2 EKD. The CDR3 loop reads CACDTLGDTYTDKLIF. CDR3 nucleotides: TGTGCCTGTGACACCTTGGGGGATACGTACACCGATAAACTCATCTTT.

This clone ranks as large. Distinct nucleotide sequences in the sample also encode this CDR3. The rearrangement joins TRDV2 to TRDJ1; D is unclear. There are 16 residues in the CDR3. Trimming shortened V by 0 bases and J by 3 bases, and 16 bases separated the two germline ends. In germline, CDR1 is GEAIGNYY, CDR2 EKD. The CDR3 DNA follows: TGTGCCTGTGACACCGGGGCCCCACAAATGGCCGATAAACTCATCTTT. Residues: CACDTGAPQMADKLIF.

This clone was detected only a few times. A read error may explain this, as a much larger clone is one base away. The chain recombines TRDV1 with TRDJ2, with TRDD3 matching 10 bases. Germline lookup yields CDR1 TSWWSYY and CDR2 QGS. The J segment lost 0 bases and the V segment lost 1 base, leaving 20 bases of the junction unmatched. The CDR3 is 23 amino acids. The CDR3 protein is CALGEPPLRSWGITYSLTAQLFF. The CDR3 DNA sequence: TGTGCTCTTGGGGAACCCCCCCTACGGTCCTGGGGGATAACCTACTCTTTGACAGCACAACTCTTCTTT.

Details on this clone: TCRdb attributes to this sequence the protein of a much larger clone, which differs from the DNA translation at residue 3; a read error is likely, and the protein displayed is translated from the DNA. The chain joins TRDV2 to TRDJ3; 12 positions match TRDD3. Germline CDR1 GEAIGNYY, CDR2 EKD. This CDR3 is built from 18 residues. CDR3 sequence: CARDILGDTSWDTRQMFF. For the CDR3, the DNA is TGTGCCCGTGACATACTGGGGGATACCTCCTGGGACACCCGACAGATGTTTTTC.

In its sample, this clone was seen a few times. The identical CDR3 is also encoded by other nucleotide sequences in the sample. The rearrangement joins TRDV1 to TRDJ1; 7 nucleotides match TRDD3. The germline V gene encodes CDR1 TSWWSYY and CDR2 QGS. The J segment lost 0 bases and the V segment lost 5 bases, leaving 21 bases of the junction unmatched. The CDR3 loop spans 20 amino acids. This chain's CDR3 is CALGSPGTVPGGLYTDKLIF. The CDR3 bases are TGTGCTCTTGGGTCCCCCGGAACGGTACCTGGGGGGCTGTACACCGATAAACTCATCTTT.

This clone was seen more than once but under ten times. TCRdb's protein, taken from a much larger clone, differs from this DNA's translation at residue 5, likely owing to a read error; the protein displayed comes from the DNA. The chain joins TRDV2 to TRDJ1, with 9 nucleotides matching TRDD3. V dropped 5 bases and J dropped 0; count of bases not matched to a gene: 12. The CDR3 extends over 17 amino acids. Germline V gives CDR1 GEAIGNYY, CDR2 EKD. CDR3 DNA sequence: TGTGCCTGTGTGCTTCGGGGGATACTCGGCTACACCGATAAACTCATCTTT. Translation: CACVLRGILGYTDKLIF.

About this clone itself: TCRdb attributes to this sequence the protein of a much larger clone, which differs from the DNA translation at residue 9; a read error is likely, and the protein displayed is translated from the DNA. The J gene is TRDJ2, the V gene TRDV2; 7 positions match TRDD3. The J segment lost 0 bases and the V segment lost 2 bases, leaving 8 bases of the junction unmatched. The CDR3 totals 17 residues. CDR1 and CDR2 (germline): GEAIGNYY, EKD. In DNA, the CDR3 is TGTGCCTGTGACATCTGGGGGTCTCGAGCTTTGACAGCACAACTCTTCTTT. This encodes CACDIWGSRALTAQLFF.

About this clone: The protein given by TCRdb reflects a much larger clone and differs at residue 3 from this DNA's translation, likely from a read error; the protein shown is the DNA's translation. The V and J genes are TRDV2 and TRDJ2; 7 nucleotides line up with TRDD3. CDR1 and CDR2 (germline): GEAIGNYY, EKD. CDR3 length: 13 residues. CDR3 protein: CARDYWGTAQLFF. The CDR3 DNA follows: TGTGCCCGTGACTACTGGGGGACAGCACAACTCTTCTTT.

The J gene is TRDJ2, the V gene TRDV2; the match to TRDD3 covers 10 bases. The CDR3 totals 16 residues. With V trimmed by 3 bases and J by 9 bases, 12 bases remained unmatched. Germline lookup yields CDR1 GEAIGNYY and CDR2 EKD. The CDR3 sequence: CACDSMGDTLATQLFF. DNA of the CDR3: TGTGCCTGTGACTCCATGGGGGATACTTTGGCAACACAACTCTTCTTT.

The chain is built from TRDV1 and TRDJ1; perhaps TRDD3 as D (7 bases). The CDR3 covers 24 residues. Germline-derived CDR1 and CDR2 are TSWWSYY and QGS. V dropped 0 bases and J dropped 8 bases, with 43 bases sitting between them. This CDR3 reads CALGELFPSVTGDLLSFPHTKLIF. CDR3 in DNA: TGTGCTCTTGGGGAACTCTTCCCTTCCGTCACTGGGGACCTATTATCATTTCCACATACAAAACTCATCTTT.

This clone was recorded a few times. A much larger clonotype is one base distant, so this may be a read error. This specimen includes other DNA sequences encoding the same CDR3. This chain links TRDV2 with TRDJ2; 10 bases agree with TRDD3. The germline CDR1 and CDR2 sequences are GEAIGNYY and EKD. The CDR3 has 18 residues. The CDR3 sequence: CACDTELGDSALTAQLFF. The CDR3 DNA follows: TGTGCCTGCGACACCGAACTGGGGGATTCCGCTTTGACAGCACAACTCTTCTTT.

The table lists this clone with a few counts. Compared with germline, one end of the junction differs, possibly owing to a read error. Other DNA sequences in the sample encode the same CDR3. Written as DNA, the CDR3 is TGTGCTCTTGGGGAGCTTCCTGGTCGCTTCTTGACTTTGACAGCACAACTCTTCTTC. Translated: CALGELPGRFLTLTAQLFF. The rearrangement links TRDV1 to TRDJ2, with a possible D match to TRDD2 (6 bases). Germline lookup yields CDR1 TSWWSYY and CDR2 QGS. The CDR3 length is 19 residues.

This clone was seen more than once but under ten times. This likely reflects a read error, since a far larger clone is one base away. The V call is TRDV2, the J call TRDJ3, with 7 bases fitting TRDD3. In germline, CDR1 is GEAIGNYY, CDR2 EKD. The CDR3 has 16 amino acids. The CDR3 loop is CACDWGSSCDTRQMFF. The CDR3 bases are TGTGCCTGTGACTGGGGGAGCTCCTGTGACACCCGACAGATGTTTTTC.

To note about this clone: This may be a read error: a much more frequent sequence differs by one nucleotide. This chain links TRDV1 with TRDJ1, with TRDD3 matching 9 bases. The CDR3 totals 20 residues. Germline values: CDR1 TSWWSYY, CDR2 QGS. V dropped 1 base and J dropped 0; count of bases not matched to a gene: 15. CDR3 sequence: CALGEPTLGDRSRYTDKLIF. The CDR3 DNA follows: TGTGCTCTTGGGGAACCCACCCTGGGGGATCGCTCAAGGTACACCGATAAACTCATCTTT.